This TCR beta chain was captured in a study of T cells in Graves' hyperthyroidism and ophthalmopathy. RNA transcripts were the template for amplifying TCR beta CDR3 regions. The HTBI primer set was used in a first-round RT-PCR of the TCR CDR3. MiXCR was run by TCRdb on the multiplex PCR reads, yielding one entry per CDR3 protein. The data contain roughly 660,000 distinct CDR3 sequences, approximately 15% of them seen just once; the ten biggest clones take up roughly a sixth. The CDR3 is made up of 16 amino acids. Trimming took 5 bases from V and 0 from J; bases not matched to a gene: 6. Germline values: CDR1 SGHRS, CDR2 YFSETQ. Subjects aged 18 to 65 presented with newly diagnosed hyperthyroidism of less than 2 months' duration. Exclusion followed for patients with uncontrolled infection, other autoimmune disease, pregnancy or lactation. Extraction of PBMCs used about 9.2 ml of fresh peripheral blood.

The TCR originated in a man aged 50 to 59 with Graves' hyperthyroidism. This rearrangement joins TRBV5-1 to TRBJ2-1; 9 bases fit TRBD2. The specimen was blood. The CDR3 loop reads CASRQNSGSSYNEQFF. CDR3 sequence (DNA): TGCGCCAGCAGACAGAATAGCGGGAGCTCCTACAATGAGCAGTTCTTC.